These 17 T cell receptor beta chains share one sample of origin, sequenced in a study of blood T cell repertoires in COVID-19 (TCRdb year 2020). Library method: the immunoSEQ multiplex PCR assay. This is the immuneACCESS table as TCRdb keeps it, with only in-frame sequences that have V and J called. A part of the clones is gone; compared with another copy, unresolved V genes explain less than half, and the rest is unexplained. The sample yields a few hundred thousand clones; around 86% were counted once. The top ten constitute roughly 5% of the sample. Sequenced: peripheral blood. The receptor source for this set is a woman aged 60-75 years with COVID-19, enrolled during active disease.

V is TRBV4-1 and J is TRBJ2-7, with a weak D call TRBD2 (6 bases). The CDR3 is 15 amino acids. V was pared by 3 bases and J by 3 bases, with 15 bases between. From germline, CDR1 is MGHRA and CDR2 YSYEKL. CDR3 sequence (DNA): TGCGCCAGCAGCCACCAAAAACCGGGGGTCTACGAGCAGTACTTC. Translated: CASSHQKPGVYEQYF.

The chain is built from TRBV27 and TRBJ2-1; 10 bases align to TRBD2. This CDR3 contains 17 residues. V shed 2 bases and J 2 bases; nucleotides not matched to a gene: 6. Germline CDR1 reads MNHEY; CDR2 reads SMNVEV (reference sequence). This CDR3 reads CASSLSPGLAAYNEQFF. The DNA of the CDR3 is TGTGCCAGCAGTTTAAGCCCCGGACTAGCGGCCTACAATGAGCAGTTCTTC.

This sequence joins TRBV4-1 and TRBJ2-1, with D possibly matching TRBD2 (6 bases). Per the germline V gene, CDR1 is MGHRA and CDR2 is YSYEKL. Deletions cut 1 base from V and 0 bases from J, with 19 bases between. The length of the CDR3 is 19 residues. CDR3: CASSQVVSGQANSYNEQFF. The CDR3 DNA follows: TGCGCCAGCAGCCAAGTTGTAAGCGGGCAAGCTAACTCCTACAATGAGCAGTTCTTC.

J is TRBJ1-5 and V is TRBV5-1, with 9 nucleotides matching TRBD1. Germline CDR1 and CDR2: SGHRS and YFSETQ. This CDR3 spans 14 amino acids. The trim removed 4 bases at V and 6 bases at J, leaving 5 bases unmatched. CDR3 in amino acids: CASSPGQGSQPQHF. Here the CDR3 DNA reads TGCGCCAGCAGCCCGGGACAGGGCAGTCAGCCCCAGCATTTT.

This chain connects TRBV27 to TRBJ1-3, with TRBD1 matching 10 bases. From germline, CDR1 is MNHEY and CDR2 SMNVEV (reference sequence). J gave up 3 bases and V 5 bases, and 7 bases lay outside the gene matches. This CDR3 region has 16 residues. CDR3 nucleotide sequence: TGTGCCAGCAGTCCACGACAGGGGGCAGGTGGAAACACCATATATTTT. It is translated as CASSPRQGAGGNTIYF.

The chain combines TRBV28 with TRBJ1-5; 9 nucleotides agree with TRBD1. The CDR3 sequence is 15 residues long. The J segment lost 2 bases and the V segment lost 7 bases, leaving 6 bases of the junction unmatched. Germline loops: CDR1 MDHEN, CDR2 SYDVKM. CDR3 nucleotides: TGTGCCAGCAATAGGGGACAGGGCGGCAATCAGCCCCAGCATTTT. Translated, it gives CASNRGQGGNQPQHF.

The CDR3 nucleotides read TGTGCCAGCAGCCGAACTCGGACAGCCTACGAGCAGTACTTC. Protein sequence: CASSRTRTAYEQYF. V is TRBV6-2 or TRBV6-3 and J is TRBJ2-7, with D perhaps TRBD1 (6 bases). This CDR3 region has 14 residues. V shed 6 bases and J shed 2 bases, with 14 bases lying between them. Germline-derived CDR1 and CDR2 are MNHEY and SVGEGT.

In its sample, this clone was seen once. The rearrangement uses TRBV6-5 and TRBJ2-2; 8 bases are a match to TRBD2. The CDR3 consists of 14 residues. V lost 6 bases and J lost 6; bases outside the gene matches: 6. CDR1 and CDR2 from the germline V gene are MNHEY and SVGAGI. The CDR3 region has the DNA TGTGCCAGCAGAAAATGGACTAGCCCCGGGGAGCTGTTTTTT. The encoded protein is CASRKWTSPGELFF.

This sequence joins TRBV4-3 and TRBJ1-5; 7 nucleotides align to TRBD1. This CDR3 has 15 residues. Unmatched junction bases numbered 2, after V lost 0 bases and J lost 3 bases. Germline loops: CDR1 LGHNA, CDR2 YSLEER. The CDR3 region has the DNA TGCGCCAGCAGCCAAGATGACAGGGTCAATCAGCCCCAGCATTTT. Amino acid sequence: CASSQDDRVNQPQHF.

The chain links TRBV18 to TRBJ1-1; D call uncertain. Germline V gene sequence: CDR1 KGHSH, CDR2 LQKENI. Between the trimmed V and J ends, which lost 2 bases and 0 bases, there was a span of 7 bases. This CDR3 has 14 residues. The CDR3 DNA follows: TGTGCCAGCTCACCAACAGCTATGAACACTGAAGCTTTCTTT. Amino acids: CASSPTAMNTEAFF.

The chain recombines TRBV10-3 with TRBJ1-1, with D possibly TRBD1 on 6 matching bases. The CDR3 is 17 amino acids. Trimming pared 2 bases from V and 4 bases from J, leaving 20 bases between. Per the germline V gene, CDR1 is ENHRY and CDR2 is SYGVKD. For the CDR3, the DNA is TGTGCCATCAGTGAGAGGGCGGGCCAACAGGGCGGCACTGAAGCTTTCTTT. Its protein is CAISERAGQQGGTEAFF.

The chain has TRBV2 and TRBJ2-5; TRBD1 aligns across 9 bases. CDR1 SNHLY and CDR2 FYNNEI come from the germline V gene. The V gene end was trimmed by 3 bases and the J gene end by 0 bases; junction bases not matched to a gene: 8. CDR3 length: 17 residues. CDR3 DNA: TGTGCCAGCAGTGACGGGGGACAGGGACTCTACCAAGAGACCCAGTACTTC. Amino acid sequence: CASSDGGQGLYQETQYF.

The chain employs TRBV3-1 (or the pseudogene TRBV3-2) and TRBJ1-6; D possibly corresponds to TRBD1 (5 bases). The V gene lost 6 bases and the J gene lost 7 bases, with 13 bases spanning the gap. The germline CDR1 and CDR2 sequences are LGHDT and YNNKEL (reference sequence). The CDR3 contains 14 residues. The CDR3 DNA sequence: TGTGCCAGCAGTCGGGGGGACGGGAATTCACCCCTCCACTTT. Its protein product is CASSRGDGNSPLHF.

J is TRBJ1-6 and V is TRBV27; TRBD1 is a possible D gene (5 bases). The germline V gene encodes CDR1 MNHEY and CDR2 SMNVEV (reference sequence). Trimming stripped 3 bases from V and 6 bases from J, with 18 bases between. The CDR3 loop spans 17 amino acids. This CDR3 reads CASSFYGAGPGNSPLHF. The CDR3 DNA is TGTGCCAGCAGTTTTTATGGGGCCGGGCCGGGTAATTCACCCCTCCACTTT.

The DNA for the CDR3 is TGTGCCAGCAGCCCCGGCCTAGCGGGAAAAGAGACCCAGTACTTC. Translating gives CASSPGLAGKETQYF. This chain joins TRBV11-3 and TRBJ2-5; 9 bases agree with TRBD2. V was clipped by 5 bases and J by 3 bases; unmatched bases: 7. CDR3 length: 15 residues. Looked up from germline, CDR1 is SGHNT and CDR2 is YENEEA.

The chain has TRBV18 and TRBJ2-7, with TRBD1 matching 7 bases. This CDR3 comprises 12 residues. V was pared by 4 bases and J by 3 bases, with 0 bases of the junction left unmatched. The germline gives CDR1 KGHSH, CDR2 LQKENI. CDR3 bases: TGTGCCAGCTCACGGGACAGCTACGAGCAGTACTTC. Its protein product is CASSRDSYEQYF.

The chain has TRBV7-9 and TRBJ2-6; TRBD1 matches at 9 bases. Per the germline V gene, CDR1 is SEHNR and CDR2 is FQNEAQ (reference sequence). Trimming took 5 bases from V and 3 from J; bases not matched to a gene: 5. This CDR3 spans 16 amino acids. CDR3 bases: TGTGCCAGCAGCCCAAGGACAGGGGTTGGGGCCAACGTCCTGACTTTC. As protein: CASSPRTGVGANVLTF.